The clone carrying this TCR beta chain came up a few times. The germline V and J ends were trimmed by 6 bases and 4 bases, with 15 bases remaining between them. The germline V gene encodes CDR1 MNHEY and CDR2 SMNVEV (reference sequence). The CDR3 consists of 14 residues. 5'RACE employing 10-nucleotide random UMIs yielded the cDNA. TCRdb re-analysed the 5' RACE reads in MiXCR, keeping a single row per CDR3 protein. The sample records about 80,000 distinct CDR3 sequences, nearly 6% being singletons. This specimen comes from a study of neurological immune-mediated disorders. Time point given: longitudinal time-point 2.

This TCR was recovered from a woman aged 60-75 years with multiple sclerosis. Sequencing was carried out using PBMCs. The chain carries TRBV27 and TRBJ2-5; D remains ambiguous. The chain's CDR3 is CASSPLTFGETQYF. CDR3 DNA: TGTGCCAGCAGCCCACTCACGTTCGGAGAGACCCAGTACTTC.